The clone carrying this T cell receptor (beta chain) was seen only once. Its antigen is unidentified. This specimen comes from a study of STAT5B mutations in CD4+ large granular lymphocyte leukemia. For the study at large: Among healthy donors, a particular HLA allele went with more CDR3 'QG' motifs.

The V gene lost 7 bases and the J gene lost 2 bases, with 11 bases spanning the gap. The CDR3 covers 13 residues. Germline assignment: CDR1 WSHSY and CDR2 SAAADI. Study-wide findings and caveats: No patients shared main leukemic clonotypes, though 25% to 30% appeared at low frequency elsewhere. TRBV06-family usage was enriched in top patient clones (8/27) versus controls (2/35).

Assay: immunoSEQ multiplex PCR; the TCRdb copy retains only in-frame clones and omits some. The table lists about 29,000 clones, roughly 80% of them singletons. The receptor was isolated from a human donor in good health. The chain recombines TRBV10-2 with TRBJ1-1, with D maybe TRBD1 (6 bases). Sequencing was carried out using CD4+ T cells from blood buffy coats. In DNA form, the CDR3 reads TGCGCCAGCAATCCGGACAGAAACACTGAAGCTTTCTTT. Its translation: CASNPDRNTEAFF.